These 29 T cell receptor beta chains share one sample of origin, sequenced in a study of OX40 agonist ivuxolimab in advanced cancers. Library preparation used the immunoSEQ multiplex PCR assay. TCRdb re-hosts the immuneACCESS table, in-frame sequences only. Its copies lack some clones; in the studies checked, an unresolved V gene accounts for under half of them, and the cause for the rest is not known. Within this sample are some 5,600 clones, with less than 70% of them counted one time only. The ten largest make up 72% of the sample. Sequencing used CD4+ or CD8+ T cells sorted from blood, obtained in a trial of the OX40 agonist ivuxolimab. These receptors were collected from an adult with an advanced solid tumor such as melanoma, head and neck, liver or kidney cancer.

This clone is labeled medium-sized (0.01 to 0.1%). The chain recombines TRBV7-2 with TRBJ2-3; D may be TRBD2 (5 bases). Per the germline V gene, CDR1 is SGHTA and CDR2 is FQGNSA. V lost 5 bases to trimming and J lost 2 bases, with 20 bases between them. The CDR3 covers 17 residues. For the CDR3, the DNA is TGTGCCAGCAGCCCACGGGGATGGTCCTCCGACACAGATACGCAGTATTTT. Its protein is CASSPRGWSSDTDTQYF.

Only a few counts were recorded for this clone. Here the CDR3 reads CASSQSPGIIGPQHF. The DNA of the CDR3 is TGCGCCAGCAGTCAATCACCGGGTATTATCGGGCCCCAGCATTTT. The chain links TRBV23-1 to TRBJ1-5; no firm D call. TRBV23-1 is classed as an ORF, of uncertain function. The V end lost 0 bases, the J end lost 9 bases, and 15 bases lay between the germline ends. The CDR3 totals 15 residues.

The chain links TRBV6-1 to TRBJ2-5; 8 nucleotides match TRBD2. The V and J ends lost 1 base and 6 bases, in that order; junction bases with no gene match: 7. Germline CDR1 reads MNHNS; CDR2 reads SASEGT. There are 15 residues in the CDR3. CDR3 DNA: TGTGCCAGCAGTGAAGGGATCGGGGGGGCGCAGACCCAGTACTTC. The encoded protein is CASSEGIGGAQTQYF.

The V gene is TRBV6-1, the J gene TRBJ2-1; D possibly corresponds to TRBD2 (6 bases). Trimming pared 7 bases from V and 9 bases from J, leaving 10 bases between. Germline V gene sequence: CDR1 MNHNS, CDR2 SASEGT. The CDR3 is made up of 11 amino acids. CDR3 loop: CASIGGGEQFF. CDR3 nucleotides: TGTGCCAGCATCGGGGGAGGTGAGCAGTTCTTC.

The rearrangement links TRBV11-1 to TRBJ1-3; TRBD1 might be the D (6 bases). The CDR3 length is 14 residues. Deletions cut 3 bases from V and 4 bases from J, with 10 bases between. CDR1 SGHAT and CDR2 FQDESV come from the germline V gene (reference sequence). CDR3 sequence reads: CASSFRGAGNTIYF. Written as DNA, the CDR3 is TGTGCCAGCAGCTTCCGGGGGGCCGGAAACACCATATATTTT.

This clone was counted between two and nine times. Other DNA sequences of this sample code for an identical CDR3. The gene calls are TRBV7-3 and TRBJ1-1; D ambiguous. The CDR3 is made up of 15 amino acids. CDR1 and CDR2 from the germline V gene are SGHTA and FQGTGA. Trimming took off 1 base at V and 0 bases at J, with 9 bases between the two ends. CDR3 in amino acids: CASSLIGGMNTEAFF. CDR3 in DNA: TGTGCCAGCAGCTTAATTGGAGGGATGAACACTGAAGCTTTCTTT.

In DNA form, the CDR3 reads TGTGCCAGCAGCTTAGAGGGGCATGGCTACACCTTC. Its translation: CASSLEGHGYTF. The rearrangement links TRBV27 to TRBJ1-2; perhaps TRBD1 as D (5 bases). The CDR3 consists of 12 residues. The V end was cut by 6 bases, the J end by 6 bases, with 11 bases between. In germline, CDR1 is MNHEY, CDR2 SMNVEV (reference sequence).

This chain joins TRBV11-1 and TRBJ2-7; 9 positions match TRBD1. Germline V lookup: CDR1 SGHAT, CDR2 FQDESV (reference sequence). V shed 5 bases and J 5 bases; nucleotides not matched to a gene: 16. This CDR3 is 17 amino acids long. The DNA for the CDR3 is TGTGCCAGCAGCCCCGATCCCTGGGACAGGGCGGCACACGAGCAGTACTTC. Protein sequence: CASSPDPWDRAAHEQYF.

Turning to this clone: One junction end does not reproduce the germline sequence, and a read error may be involved. The chain joins TRBV7-7 to TRBJ2-5; D is undetermined. Germline-derived CDR1 and CDR2 are SSHAT and FNYEAQ (reference sequence). The length of the CDR3 is 13 residues. The CDR3 DNA reads as TGTGCTAGCAGCTACAGCGTAGGGGAGACCCAGTACTTC. This codes for CASSYSVGETQYF.

This clone was detected only a few times. CDR3 sequence (DNA): TGTGCCAGCCTCCCGCGCGGAGCGGTTGGCACCGGGGAGCTGTTTTTT. Its translation is CASLPRGAVGTGELFF. V is TRBV28 and J is TRBJ2-2; D is possibly TRBD2 (5 bases). CDR1 MDHEN and CDR2 SYDVKM come from the germline V gene. Trimming took 8 bases from V and 4 from J, leaving 20 bases between them. The CDR3 has 16 amino acids.

This clone came up a few times. The chain employs TRBV7-9 and TRBJ1-2, with 7 nucleotides matching TRBD1. After removal of 0 bases from V and 3 bases from J, the junction contained 1 base not matched to a gene. CDR1 is SEHNR and CDR2 is FQNEAQ in the germline V gene (reference sequence). The CDR3 extends over 14 amino acids. This CDR3 is CASSLAGTDYGYTF. DNA for the CDR3: TGTGCCAGCAGCTTAGCCGGGACAGACTATGGCTACACCTTC.

This clone has only a few counts. This chain joins TRBV4-1 and TRBJ1-4, with a weak D call TRBD1 (6 bases). V was pared by 4 bases and J by 1 base, with 19 bases between. The CDR3 runs 18 residues. CDR1 is MGHRA and CDR2 is YSYEKL in the germline V gene. The CDR3 reads CASSLGVNRAGTNEKLFF. In DNA, the CDR3 is TGCGCCAGCAGCCTAGGTGTAAACAGGGCGGGAACTAATGAAAAACTGTTTTTT.

The chain employs TRBV28 and TRBJ2-3; 8 bases agree with TRBD1. Trimming cost V 5 bases and J 0 bases; bases outside gene matches: 10. The CDR3 has 17 amino acids. The germline V gene encodes CDR1 MDHEN and CDR2 SYDVKM. CDR3 DNA: TGTGCCAGCAGTATAAATCAGGGGGCGCTTAGCACAGATACGCAGTATTTT. Translation gives CASSINQGALSTDTQYF.

A few counts support this clone. The rearrangement uses TRBV13 and TRBJ1-1; D gene ambiguous. Trimming stripped 6 bases from V and 3 bases from J, with 5 bases between. CDR1 is PRHDT, CDR2 FYEKMQ, per germline (reference sequence). The CDR3 spans 11 residues. The CDR3 spells CASRLYTEAFF. The CDR3, as DNA: TGTGCCAGCAGGCTATACACTGAAGCTTTCTTT.

The genes are TRBV11-2 and TRBJ1-5; 8 bases map to TRBD1. Germline V lookup: CDR1 SGHAT, CDR2 FQNNGV. V lost 1 base, J lost 5 bases, and 4 bases stayed unmatched. The CDR3 length is 15 residues. The CDR3, as DNA: TGTGCCAGCAGCTTAGCCCCAGGGGGCCATCAGCCCCAGCATTTT. Translated, it gives CASSLAPGGHQPQHF.

Notes on this clone: The junction does not match germline at one end; this may be a read error. This sequence joins TRBV7-7 and TRBJ1-4; TRBD1 matches 9 bases. Germline CDR1 SSHAT, CDR2 FNYEAQ (reference sequence). There are 14 residues in the CDR3. The CDR3 reads CASSPGTGSGKLFF. The DNA for the CDR3 is TGTGCTAGCAGCCCCGGGACAGGGTCTGGAAAACTGTTTTTT.

This CDR3 reads CASSFGLPAVDEQYF. The CDR3 DNA sequence: TGTGCCAGCAGCTTCGGACTTCCCGCTGTGGACGAGCAGTACTTC. The rearrangement uses TRBV11-1 and TRBJ2-7, with D tentatively TRBD2 (5 bases). The V gene's germline CDR1 is SGHAT and CDR2 FQDESV (reference sequence). V was shortened by 3 bases and J by 5 bases, with 17 bases between the two germline ends. This CDR3 has 15 amino acids.

The genes are TRBV14 and TRBJ1-1, with no clear D. CDR3 length: 12 residues. The V gene's germline CDR1 is SGHDN and CDR2 FVKESK. The V end was cut by 3 bases, the J end by 11 bases, with 13 bases between. CDR3 sequence: CASSQPGRAAFF. Here the CDR3 DNA reads TGTGCCAGCAGCCAGCCGGGCCGAGCGGCTTTCTTT.

Note on this clone: It differs at one base from a far larger clone, so likely a read error. The chain uses TRBV27 and TRBJ2-5; D perhaps matches TRBD1 (7 bases). The end of the DNA is better explained by TRBJ2-7, so the J call may be wrong. CDR1 MNHEY and CDR2 SMNVEV come from the germline V gene (reference sequence). The CDR3 runs 14 residues. Written as DNA, the CDR3 is TGTGCCAGCAGTTTGGGGCCAGGGGGGTACGAGCAGTACTTC. It specifies CASSLGPGGYEQYF.

In this sample, this clone turned up many times. The rearrangement uses TRBV5-1 and TRBJ2-5, with 7 bases aligning to TRBD1. V lost 3 bases, J lost 2 bases, and 7 bases stayed unmatched. Germline V CDR1 and CDR2: SGHRS, YFSETQ. This CDR3 is 15 amino acids long. CDR3 DNA: TGCGCCAGCAGCTCCGACAGGGTAGGACAAGAGACCCAGTACTTC. Translated: CASSSDRVGQETQYF.

This clone has only one observation. For the CDR3, the DNA is TGTGCCAGCAGCTTGCGAAGGGACGAAAAACTGTTTTTT. It yields the protein CASSLRRDEKLFF. This rearrangement joins TRBV11-1 to TRBJ1-4; TRBD1 might be the D (5 bases). Germline CDR1 and CDR2: SGHAT and FQDESV (reference sequence). This CDR3 is 13 amino acids long. V was pared by 3 bases and J by 8 bases, with 10 bases between. Variable domain in full (rest from reference TRBV11-1 and TRBJ1-4): EAEVAQSPRYKITEKSQAVAFWCDPISGHATLYWYRQILGQGPELLVQFQDESVVDDSQLPKDRFSAERLKGVDSTLKIQPAELGDSAMYLCASSLRRDEKLFFGSGTQLSVL.

The J gene is TRBJ2-7, the V gene TRBV7-9; 10 bases are a match to TRBD1. Per germline, CDR1 SEHNR and CDR2 FQNEAQ (reference sequence). CDR3 length: 15 residues. The V and J ends lost 5 bases and 2 bases, in that order; junction bases with no gene match: 6. The CDR3 sequence is CASSKTGGFPYEQYF. The CDR3, as DNA: TGTGCCAGCAGCAAGACAGGGGGCTTCCCCTACGAGCAGTACTTC.

With regard to this clone: A read error may produce the germline difference seen at one junction end. J is TRBJ2-5 and V is TRBV7-7; D is uncertain. The length of the CDR3 is 14 residues. Germline assignment: CDR1 SSHAT and CDR2 FNYEAQ (reference sequence). The CDR3 coding sequence is TGTGCTAGCAGCTTATCGGCAGGACAAGAGACCCAGTACTTC. The encoded protein is CASSLSAGQETQYF.

The rearrangement joins TRBV6-1 to TRBJ1-3; no firm D call. This CDR3 region has 15 residues. Germline V lookup: CDR1 MNHNS, CDR2 SASEGT. Trimming took 5 bases from V and 4 from J, leaving 15 bases between them. In DNA form, the CDR3 reads TGTGCCAGCAGTCCTAGCTTAGCAGTCGGAAACACCATATATTTT. This sequence encodes CASSPSLAVGNTIYF.

The gene calls are TRBV9 and TRBJ2-1, with 15 nucleotides matching TRBD2. The J segment lost 7 bases and the V segment lost 4 bases, leaving 9 bases of the junction unmatched. The CDR3 contains 17 residues. The germline V gene has CDR1 SGDLS and CDR2 YYNGEE. Here the CDR3 DNA reads TGTGCCAGCAGCCCCTGGACTAGCGGGGGGGCGGGTAATGAGCAGTTCTTC. Translated, it gives CASSPWTSGGAGNEQFF.

This clone was detected ten times or more. The chain uses TRBV9 and TRBJ2-7; TRBD2 is a possible D gene (6 bases). Germline assignment: CDR1 SGDLS and CDR2 YYNGEE. V lost 0 bases and J lost 8, with 18 bases in between. The CDR3 has 15 residues. This CDR3 is CASSVGPSAGLKQYF. CDR3 DNA: TGTGCCAGCAGCGTAGGACCTAGCGCGGGGCTTAAGCAGTACTTC.

This clone showed up just a few times. V gene TRBV7-9 combines with J gene TRBJ2-5; TRBD1 matches at 10 bases. The germline V gene has CDR1 SEHNR and CDR2 FQNEAQ (reference sequence). The CDR3 length is 15 residues. V shed 5 bases and J 4 bases; nucleotides not matched to a gene: 7. CDR3 loop: CASSDRQGAGETQYF. In DNA form, the CDR3 reads TGTGCCAGCAGCGATCGACAGGGGGCGGGAGAGACCCAGTACTTC.

The chain uses TRBV19 and TRBJ1-1, with unresolved D. The germline gives CDR1 LNHDA, CDR2 SQIVND (reference sequence). The CDR3 sequence is 15 residues long. V was shortened by 3 bases and J by 2 bases, with 13 bases between the two germline ends. The CDR3 spells CASSISRTGNTEAFF. DNA of the CDR3: TGTGCCAGTAGTATCAGTCGGACGGGTAACACTGAAGCTTTCTTT.

In its sample, this clone was seen once. The chain links TRBV5-1 to TRBJ2-1, with 8 bases aligning to TRBD1. CDR3 length equals 15 residues. From germline, CDR1 is SGHRS and CDR2 YFSETQ. J lost 3 bases, V lost 3 bases, and 5 bases had no gene match. This CDR3 is CASSSAGTGYNEQFF. In nucleotides, the CDR3 is TGCGCCAGCAGCTCAGCCGGGACAGGCTACAATGAGCAGTTCTTC.